This passage covers 32 T cell receptor beta chains from one sample sequenced in a study of blood T cells in healthy people across ages. Alongside a J-beta primer mix, a sample-barcoded 5' primer served in a second PCR lasting 7 to 11 cycles. A single record per CDR3 protein comes from TCRdb applying MiXCR to the 5' RACE reads. The profile shows approximately 600,000 distinct CDR3 sequences, roughly 58% of them singletons. Sequenced material: blood. Source of these receptors: a man aged 60 to 75 in good health.

The chain joins TRBV10-3 to TRBJ2-7, with TRBD2 matching over 9 bases. Germline V gene lookup returns CDR1 ENHRY and CDR2 SYGVKD. The CDR3 is 14 amino acids. The ends lost 6 bases at V and 3 bases at J; junction bases unmatched: 6. CDR3 DNA: TGTGCCATCAGCGCTAGCGGGGACGTCTACGAGCAGTACTTC. It specifies CAISASGDVYEQYF.

The chain links TRBV5-1 to TRBJ1-1, with D possibly matching TRBD1 (5 bases). In germline, CDR1 is SGHRS, CDR2 YFSETQ. CDR3 size: 15 residues. V gave up 4 bases and J gave up 4 bases, with 17 bases separating them. The DNA of the CDR3 is TGCGCCAGCAGCCCCAACGGTCGGGGGAGCACTGAAGCTTTCTTT. Translating it yields CASSPNGRGSTEAFF.

This chain connects TRBV29-1 to TRBJ2-2; D is undetermined. The germline V gene has CDR1 SQVTM and CDR2 ANQGSEA. V was cut by 4 bases and J by 5 bases, with 8 bases left in between. The CDR3 has 12 amino acids. The DNA of the CDR3 is TGCAGCGTTGGACCCCAGACCGGGGAGCTGTTTTTT. It codes for CSVGPQTGELFF.

V usage is TRBV25-1 and J usage is TRBJ2-1; the D call may be TRBD1 or TRBD2 (5 bases each). The CDR3 has 14 amino acids. Trimming stripped 2 bases from V and 13 bases from J, with 18 bases between. CDR1 is MGHDK and CDR2 is SYGVNS in the germline V gene. This CDR3 is CASSEGGNRETQFF. CDR3 sequence (DNA): TGTGCCAGCAGTGAAGGGGGAAACCGAGAGACCCAGTTCTTC.

With regard to this clonotype: This may stem from a read error, because a much larger clone lies one nucleotide away. The chain couples TRBV7-2 to TRBJ2-1; the match to TRBD2 covers 10 bases. Germline V lookup: CDR1 SGHTA, CDR2 FQGNSA. With 5 bases clipped from V and 5 bases from J, the junction kept 6 bases outside the gene matches. This CDR3 has 15 residues. CDR3 residues: CASSKAGGSNNEQFF. The CDR3 region has the DNA TGTGCCAGCAGCAAAGCGGGGGGGTCCAACAATGAGCAGTTCTTC.

This chain connects TRBV7-2 to TRBJ2-5, with D possibly matching TRBD1 (6 bases). CDR1 is SGHTA, CDR2 FQGNSA, per germline. The CDR3 totals 16 residues. V was cut by 1 base and J by 4 bases, with 16 bases left in between. The CDR3 DNA follows: TGTGCCAGCAGCTTAGGGGGGTGGGGGCTGGTAGAGACCCAGTACTTC. Translating it yields CASSLGGWGLVETQYF.

The chain employs TRBV15 and TRBJ2-3, with D perhaps assigned TRBD1 or TRBD2 (6 bases each). The germline V gene encodes CDR1 LNHNV and CDR2 YYDKDF (reference sequence). Between the trimmed V and J ends, which lost 0 bases and 4 bases, there was a span of 11 bases. This CDR3 contains 15 residues. CDR3 sequence: CATSRDGGRPDTQYF. Written as DNA, the CDR3 is TGTGCCACCAGCAGAGATGGGGGGCGTCCAGATACGCAGTATTTT. The variable domain in full, with the rest retrieved from reference TRBV15 and TRBJ2-3, is DAMVIQNPRYQVTQFGKPVTLSCSQTLNHNVMYWYQQKSSQAPKLLFHYYDKDFNNEADTPDNFQSRRPNTSFCFLDIRSPGLGDTAMYLCATSRDGGRPDTQYFGPGTRLTVL.

The J gene is TRBJ1-1, the V gene TRBV5-1, with D unclear. Germline CDR1 SGHRS, CDR2 YFSETQ. The CDR3 has 14 residues. V shed 1 base and J shed 5 bases, with 12 bases lying between them. The CDR3 spells CASSLQWRGTEAFF. The CDR3 DNA is TGCGCCAGCAGCTTGCAGTGGCGAGGAACTGAAGCTTTCTTT.

The rearrangement links TRBV29-1 to TRBJ2-1; 8 positions agree with TRBD2. CDR1 is SQVTM, CDR2 ANQGSEA, per germline. The J segment lost 10 bases and the V segment lost 6 bases, leaving 8 bases of the junction unmatched. The CDR3 consists of 12 residues. The CDR3 nucleotides read TGCAGCGTGACGGGACTAGTGGACGAGCAGTTCTTC. Its translation is CSVTGLVDEQFF.

The table lists this clonotype with a count of one. This chain connects TRBV10-3 to TRBJ2-5; 7 nucleotides align to TRBD1. Germline V CDR1 and CDR2: ENHRY, SYGVKD. This CDR3 has 14 residues. Germline trimming cut 2 bases from V and 1 base from J; bases unmatched to any gene: 1. CDR3 loop: CAISEDRAQETQYF. For the CDR3, the DNA is TGTGCCATCAGTGAGGACAGGGCCCAAGAGACCCAGTACTTC.

V is TRBV7-8 and J is TRBJ1-2, with 7 bases lining up with TRBD1. In germline, CDR1 is SGHVS, CDR2 FQNEAQ. CDR3 length: 13 residues. The trim removed 1 base at V and 6 bases at J, leaving 2 bases unmatched. CDR3 loop: CASSLERGHGYTF. The DNA for the CDR3 is TGTGCCAGCAGCTTAGAAAGGGGGCATGGCTACACCTTC.

This clonotype occurred a few times. This chain connects TRBV5-1 to TRBJ2-1; D might be TRBD2 (6 bases). This CDR3 contains 14 residues. Trimming removed 4 bases at V and 5 bases at J, with 13 bases between. Germline V CDR1 and CDR2: SGHRS, YFSETQ. The CDR3 region is CASSAGTHNNEQFF. The DNA for the CDR3 is TGCGCCAGCAGCGCCGGGACTCATAACAATGAGCAGTTCTTC.

The V gene is TRBV20-1, the J gene TRBJ2-1; D gene ambiguous. V was pared by 3 bases and J by 4 bases, with 10 bases between. This CDR3 contains 13 residues. The germline V gene encodes CDR1 DFQATT and CDR2 SNEGSKA (reference sequence). The CDR3, as DNA: TGCAGTGCTAGCCCGGACGGGTACAATGAGCAGTTCTTC. Protein product: CSASPDGYNEQFF.

The V gene is TRBV6-6, the J gene TRBJ2-3, with 12 bases fitting TRBD1. Unmatched junction bases numbered 4, after V lost 6 bases and J lost 6 bases. Germline CDR1 is MNHNY and CDR2 is SVGAGI (reference sequence). CDR3 length equals 14 residues. The CDR3 here is CASRPGQGADTQYF. The CDR3 DNA sequence: TGTGCCAGCAGACCGGGACAGGGGGCTGATACGCAGTATTTT.

This chain connects TRBV20-1 to TRBJ1-6; D uncertain. The CDR3 loop spans 13 amino acids. V was clipped by 7 bases and J by 7 bases, with 14 bases between them. Germline values: CDR1 DFQATT, CDR2 SNEGSKA (reference sequence). CDR3 in DNA: TGCAGTGGTCTTGAGTTGCCCAATTCACCCCTCCACTTT. It specifies CSGLELPNSPLHF.

This clonotype has just a few counts. The V gene is TRBV4-1, the J gene TRBJ2-7; 14 nucleotides agree with TRBD2. CDR3 length: 16 amino acids. Germline CDR1 MGHRA, CDR2 YSYEKL. The V segment lost 1 base and the J segment 4 bases; nucleotides outside the gene matches: 3. The CDR3 DNA follows: TGCGCCAGCAGCCAAGGACTAGCGGGGGGGCAGTACGAGCAGTACTTC. Amino acid sequence: CASSQGLAGGQYEQYF.

This clonotype was picked up a small number of times. J is TRBJ1-2 and V is TRBV12-3 or TRBV12-4; possible D gene TRBD1, 6 bases. The CDR3 extends over 13 amino acids. The V and J ends lost 5 bases and 4 bases respectively, with 11 bases between them. The CDR3 region is CASSPTGTYGYTF. CDR3 bases: TGTGCCAGCAGTCCAACAGGGACCTATGGCTACACCTTC.

This clonotype has a handful of counts. The V gene is TRBV5-1, the J gene TRBJ2-5; tentatively, D is TRBD2 (6 bases). Germline CDR1 reads SGHRS; CDR2 reads YFSETQ. This CDR3 comprises 15 residues. Trimming took 0 bases from V and 1 from J, leaving 10 bases between them. The CDR3 DNA follows: TGCGCCAGCAGCTTGGATGGGGGGAGCCAAGAGACCCAGTACTTC. It codes for CASSLDGGSQETQYF. The variable domain in full, completed from reference TRBV5-1 and TRBJ2-5, reads KAGVTQTPRYLIKTRGQQVTLSCSPISGHRSVSWYQQTPGQGLQFLFEYFSETQRNKGNFPGRFSGRQFSNSRSEMNVSTLELGDSALYLCASSLDGGSQETQYFGPGTRLLVL.

The chain has TRBV5-1 and TRBJ2-1, with D perhaps TRBD2 (7 bases). The CDR3 is 17 residues long. From germline, CDR1 is SGHRS and CDR2 YFSETQ. Trimming pared 0 bases from V and 3 bases from J, leaving 16 bases between. CDR3 DNA sequence: TGCGCCAGCAGCTTGGCTGGGGGGGGGGCTGGCTACAATGAGCAGTTCTTC. It specifies CASSLAGGGAGYNEQFF. Supplemented by reference TRBV5-1 and TRBJ2-1, the full variable domain reads KAGVTQTPRYLIKTRGQQVTLSCSPISGHRSVSWYQQTPGQGLQFLFEYFSETQRNKGNFPGRFSGRQFSNSRSEMNVSTLELGDSALYLCASSLAGGGAGYNEQFFGPGTRLTVL.

Remarks on this clonotype: A single base separates this from a much larger clone, so it may be a read error. The rearrangement uses TRBV4-2 and TRBJ2-7, with 8 bases matching TRBD1. CDR3 length equals 14 residues. Germline CDR1 and CDR2: LGHNA and YNFKEQ. CDR3 residues: CASSQDRAYYVQYF. The CDR3 DNA is TGTGCCAGCAGCCAGGACAGGGCCTACTACGTGCAGTACTTC.

The V gene is TRBV7-8, the J gene TRBJ1-4; D is ambiguous. CDR1 is SGHVS, CDR2 FQNEAQ, per germline. This CDR3 is 13 amino acids long. V lost 5 bases and J 7 bases, leaving 11 bases between the germline ends. CDR3: CASSRSEREKLFF. The CDR3, as DNA: TGTGCCAGCAGCCGATCCGAGCGTGAAAAACTGTTTTTT.

This clonotype was seen a handful of times. The chain carries TRBV13 and TRBJ1-2, with TRBD1 identical over 8 bases. CDR3 length: 15 amino acids. V lost 5 bases and J lost 4; bases outside the gene matches: 9. Germline V gives CDR1 PRHDT, CDR2 FYEKMQ (reference sequence). The CDR3 here is CASSQGQGALYGYTF. The CDR3 coding sequence is TGTGCCAGCAGCCAAGGGCAGGGGGCCCTCTATGGCTACACCTTC.

CDR3 residues: CATSRPTQGAPEKLFF. As DNA, the CDR3 is TGTGCCACCAGCAGGCCCACACAGGGGGCGCCTGAAAAACTGTTTTTT. This chain connects TRBV15 to TRBJ1-4, with 9 positions matching TRBD1. The V gene's germline CDR1 is LNHNV and CDR2 YYDKDF (reference sequence). Trimming took 3 bases from V and 7 from J; bases not matched to a gene: 9. This CDR3 contains 16 residues. Full variable domain (remainder filled in from reference TRBV15 and TRBJ1-4): DAMVIQNPRYQVTQFGKPVTLSCSQTLNHNVMYWYQQKSSQAPKLLFHYYDKDFNNEADTPDNFQSRRPNTSFCFLDIRSPGLGDTAMYLCATSRPTQGAPEKLFFGSGTQLSVL.

The genes are TRBV12-3 or TRBV12-4 and TRBJ2-3; TRBD2 might be the D (5 bases). The CDR3 is 15 amino acids. V gave up 2 bases and J gave up 4 bases, with 13 bases separating them. The CDR3, as DNA: TGTGCCAGCAGTTTATCAAGCGCCGGGGCAGATACGCAGTATTTT. Its translation is CASSLSSAGADTQYF.

V usage is TRBV3-1 and J usage is TRBJ2-7; the match to TRBD1 covers 8 bases. V trimming: 1 base; J trimming: 3 bases; junction bases outside the gene matches: 2. Germline-derived CDR1 and CDR2 are LGHDT and YNNKEL (reference sequence). The CDR3 runs to 14 residues. The CDR3 here is CASSQGDRSYEQYF. The CDR3 region has the DNA TGTGCCAGCAGCCAAGGGGACAGGAGCTACGAGCAGTACTTC.

CDR3 protein: CASSLDRDSGYTF. The DNA for the CDR3 is TGCGCCAGCAGCTTGGACAGGGACTCTGGCTACACCTTC. This sequence joins TRBV5-1 and TRBJ1-2; D possibly corresponds to TRBD1 (6 bases). The CDR3 consists of 13 residues. Germline V gene sequence: CDR1 SGHRS, CDR2 YFSETQ. The V end was cut by 0 bases, the J end by 7 bases, with 10 bases between.

This sequence joins TRBV3-1 and TRBJ2-5, with D tentatively TRBD2 (7 bases). The CDR3 length is 15 residues. CDR1 is LGHDT and CDR2 is YNNKEL in the germline V gene (reference sequence). Trimming pared 1 base from V and 9 bases from J, leaving 18 bases between. This CDR3 is CASSQGSTGAGSQYF. Written as DNA, the CDR3 is TGTGCCAGCAGCCAAGGGTCGACAGGAGCGGGGTCCCAGTACTTC.

The table lists this clonotype with a count of one. A single base separates this from a much larger clone, so it may be a read error. The rearrangement uses TRBV5-1 and TRBJ2-5, with a weak D call TRBD2 (7 bases). The V gene's germline CDR1 is SGHRS and CDR2 YFSETQ. Trimming removed 1 base from V and 5 bases from J, with 12 bases in between. The CDR3 contains 14 residues. CDR3 DNA sequence: TGCGCCAGCAGCTTGCTCGGGGGGCTGGAGACCCAGTACTTC. Amino acids: CASSLLGGLETQYF.

This chain joins TRBV20-1 and TRBJ2-5, with D possibly being TRBD1 or TRBD2 (6 bases each). Germline lookup yields CDR1 DFQATT and CDR2 SNEGSKA (reference sequence). The length of the CDR3 is 14 residues. V was clipped by 5 bases and J by 2 bases, with 15 bases between them. The CDR3, as DNA: TGCAGTGCTCCGAAGGGGGACTCGCAAGAGACCCAGTACTTC. The encoded protein is CSAPKGDSQETQYF.

CDR3 nucleotides: TGTGCCAGCACCAACATGGGGGTGAACACTGAAGCTTTCTTT. Amino acids: CASTNMGVNTEAFF. The rearrangement joins TRBV28 to TRBJ1-1; perhaps TRBD1 as D (5 bases). The CDR3 extends over 14 amino acids. Germline CDR1 MDHEN, CDR2 SYDVKM. Trimming removed 7 bases from V and 0 bases from J, with 12 bases in between.

The chain carries TRBV5-6 and TRBJ2-3, with D perhaps TRBD2 (5 bases). The CDR3 is 13 residues long. CDR1 and CDR2 from the germline V gene are SGHDT and YYEEEE. Between the trimmed V and J ends, which lost 6 bases and 1 base, there was a span of 9 bases. Written as DNA, the CDR3 is TGTGCCAGCACCTTACTAGGCACAGATACGCAGTATTTT. Translating it yields CASTLLGTDTQYF.

This sequence joins TRBV5-1 and TRBJ2-5; TRBD1 matches at 9 bases. TRBJ2-7 explains the end of the DNA better; the J call may be wrong. The CDR3 length is 15 residues. The germline V gene encodes CDR1 SGHRS and CDR2 YFSETQ. The DNA of the CDR3 is TGCGCCAGCAGCCTTGGGACAGGGTATTCGGACGAGCAGTACTTC. Amino acids: CASSLGTGYSDEQYF.